The clone carrying this TCR beta chain was found a few times. The data were produced by immunoSEQ multiplex PCR, yet TCRdb's version contains in-frame clones alone and is incomplete. The profile shows 70,000 to 75,000 clones, roughly 92% of them singletons. The source of the sample is a study of T cell changes during pregnancy in multiple sclerosis. CDR1 is MNHNS, CDR2 SASEGT, per germline. After removal of 2 bases from V and 2 bases from J, the junction contained 5 bases not matched to a gene. The CDR3 has 15 amino acids. The receptor's source is a female donor with multiple sclerosis, enrolled in a pregnancy study. Sequencing was performed on peripheral blood, taken in the second trimester of pregnancy. The V gene is TRBV6-1, the J gene TRBJ2-7; 8 bases map to TRBD1. DNA of the CDR3: TGTGCCAGCAGTGAAACCGAGACAGGGGCCTACGAGCAGTACTTC. Its protein product is CASSETETGAYEQYF.